Following are 21 T cell receptor beta chains from one sample sequenced in a study of blood T cells in healthy people across ages. A sample-barcoded 5' primer and a J-beta primer mix were used in a second PCR of about 7 to 12 cycles. TCRdb recomputed calls from the 5' RACE reads with MiXCR, one row per CDR3 protein. The sample consists of over a million distinct CDR3 sequences, roughly 64% of them appearing once. Source material: blood. Receptor source: a young man in good health.

In its sample, this clonotype was seen a few times. The genes are TRBV5-6 and TRBJ2-4; 7 bases align to TRBD1. Germline CDR1 reads SGHDT; CDR2 reads YYEEEE. The CDR3 spans 19 residues. Trimming removed 3 bases from V and 1 base from J; junction bases left unmatched: 16. CDR3 sequence reads: CASSWHRTEGAMAKNIQYF. CDR3 DNA: TGTGCCAGCAGCTGGCATAGGACAGAGGGGGCTATGGCCAAAAACATTCAGTACTTC.

This clonotype was found a few times. The J gene is TRBJ1-1, the V gene TRBV6-2 or TRBV6-3; no definite D call. Germline assignment: CDR1 MNHEY and CDR2 SVGEGT. This CDR3 contains 12 residues. V was trimmed by 0 bases and J by 8 bases, leaving 7 bases between them. In DNA, the CDR3 is TGTGCCAGCAGTTACTCCAGATTCGAAGCTTTCTTT. Protein sequence: CASSYSRFEAFF.

The V gene is TRBV14, the J gene TRBJ2-5, with 10 bases identical to TRBD1. This CDR3 has 14 amino acids. Per germline, CDR1 SGHDN and CDR2 FVKESK. The V segment lost 6 bases and the J segment 5 bases; nucleotides outside the gene matches: 6. DNA of the CDR3: TGTGCCAGCAGGCGACAGGGGGCTGGGGAGACCCAGTACTTC. The encoded protein is CASRRQGAGETQYF.

V usage is TRBV10-3 and J usage is TRBJ2-1; 11 positions agree with TRBD2. J gave up 5 bases and V 6 bases, and 12 bases lay outside the gene matches. This CDR3 comprises 17 residues. Germline CDR1 reads ENHRY; CDR2 reads SYGVKD. The CDR3: CAISPVRGTSGNNEQFF. In DNA form, the CDR3 reads TGTGCCATCAGCCCAGTTAGGGGGACTAGCGGAAACAATGAGCAGTTCTTC.

This clonotype has a handful of counts. The chain combines TRBV27 with TRBJ2-1, with TRBD2 identical over 9 bases. This CDR3 comprises 15 residues. Germline CDR1 MNHEY, CDR2 SMNVEV (reference sequence). Trimming at V came to 6 bases and at J to 8 bases, leaving 11 bases not matched to a gene. CDR3 bases: TGTGCCAGCAGGACCGGGACTAGCTTTTTCGATGAGCAGTTCTTC. Its protein product is CASRTGTSFFDEQFF.

The V and J genes are TRBV7-9 and TRBJ2-3, with 9 bases identical to TRBD1. Losses at the gene ends were 5 bases for V and 2 bases for J; bases not matched to a gene: 11. The CDR3 covers 17 residues. Germline loops: CDR1 SEHNR, CDR2 FQNEAQ (reference sequence). The CDR3 nucleotides read TGTGCCAGCAGCCCCCACCGGGACAGGGATTTCACAGATACGCAGTATTTT. It specifies CASSPHRDRDFTDTQYF.

CDR3 nucleotides: TGTGCCAGCAGTTTTGGACCCCCCGGACAGGGCTACGAGCAGTACTTC. It is translated as CASSFGPPGQGYEQYF. V gene TRBV27 combines with J gene TRBJ2-7; TRBD1 aligns across 8 bases. The CDR3 runs to 16 residues. V was clipped by 3 bases and J by 3 bases; unmatched bases: 10. CDR1 and CDR2 (germline): MNHEY, SMNVEV (reference sequence).

This clonotype was found a few times. V gene TRBV6-5 combines with J gene TRBJ2-3, with 10 nucleotides matching TRBD1. V trimming: 4 bases; J trimming: 5 bases; junction bases outside the gene matches: 6. The CDR3 runs 15 residues. Germline V lookup: CDR1 MNHEY, CDR2 SVGAGI. CDR3 sequence: CASSWGTGDQDTQYF. In DNA form, the CDR3 reads TGTGCCAGCAGTTGGGGGACAGGGGATCAAGATACGCAGTATTTT.

The chain carries TRBV27 and TRBJ2-4, with 7 nucleotides matching TRBD2. The CDR3 is 15 amino acids. The trim removed 3 bases at V and 7 bases at J, leaving 9 bases unmatched. Germline CDR1 is MNHEY and CDR2 is SMNVEV (reference sequence). CDR3 sequence reads: CASSLRGSMDNIQYF. CDR3 nucleotides: TGTGCCAGCAGTTTGCGCGGGAGCATGGATAACATTCAGTACTTC.

V and J are TRBV4-2 and TRBJ2-1; tentative D call: TRBD2 (6 bases). Trimming stripped 5 bases from V and 5 bases from J, with 22 bases between. In germline, CDR1 is LGHNA, CDR2 YNFKEQ. The CDR3 is 17 amino acids. This chain's CDR3 is CASSYFGVSGSDNEQFF. The CDR3 DNA follows: TGTGCCAGCAGCTATTTCGGGGTTAGCGGATCAGACAATGAGCAGTTCTTC.

The chain has TRBV20-1 and TRBJ1-2; TRBD1 is a possible D gene (5 bases). Germline CDR1 and CDR2: DFQATT and SNEGSKA (reference sequence). The CDR3 has 11 amino acids. The CDR3 nucleotides read TGCGGTTTCGGGGCACTCTATGGCTACACCTTC. Protein sequence: CGFGALYGYTF.

V usage is TRBV7-2 and J usage is TRBJ2-3; the D gene is possibly TRBD2 (7 bases). V was pared by 1 base and J by 9 bases, with 17 bases between. Germline V gives CDR1 SGHTA, CDR2 FQGNSA. This CDR3 has 15 residues. The CDR3 spells CASSLGGGGGVTQYF. The CDR3 DNA reads as TGTGCCAGCAGCTTAGGCGGGGGCGGAGGAGTCACGCAGTATTTT. Complete variable domain (other parts from reference TRBV7-2 and TRBJ2-3): GAGVSQSPSNKVTEKGKDVELRCDPISGHTALYWYRQSLGQGLEFLIYFQGNSAPDKSGLPSDRFSAERTGGSVSTLTIQRTQQEDSAVYLCASSLGGGGGVTQYFGPGTRLTVL.

This clonotype was seen a handful of times. CDR3 sequence reads: CASCSASGNTIYF. The CDR3 nucleotides are TGTGCCAGCTGCAGCGCCTCTGGAAACACCATATATTTT. The chain recombines TRBV12-3 or TRBV12-4 with TRBJ1-3; D uncertain. The V end lost 8 bases, the J end lost 0 bases, and 8 bases lay between the germline ends. The CDR3 covers 13 residues.

The genes are TRBV20-1 and TRBJ2-5; TRBD2 aligns across 9 bases. This CDR3 has 14 amino acids. Germline CDR1 and CDR2: DFQATT and SNEGSKA (reference sequence). J was trimmed by 5 bases and V by 5 bases; bases with no gene match: 9. This chain's CDR3 is CSAPLAGNRETQYF. CDR3 nucleotide sequence: TGCAGTGCTCCTCTAGCGGGGAATCGGGAGACCCAGTACTTC.

The genes are TRBV5-1 and TRBJ2-7; D gene uncertain. The ends were cut back, 2 bases at V and 5 bases at J, with 14 bases in the middle. CDR1 is SGHRS and CDR2 is YFSETQ in the germline V gene. This CDR3 has 14 residues. The DNA for the CDR3 is TGCGCCAGCAGCTTCGACTGGGGTCGGAACGAGCAGTACTTC. Translated: CASSFDWGRNEQYF. The variable domain in full, with the rest retrieved from reference TRBV5-1 and TRBJ2-7, is KAGVTQTPRYLIKTRGQQVTLSCSPISGHRSVSWYQQTPGQGLQFLFEYFSETQRNKGNFPGRFSGRQFSNSRSEMNVSTLELGDSALYLCASSFDWGRNEQYFGPGTRLTVT.

CDR3 DNA: TGTGCCAGCAGTAAAGGGTGGGAGGGCACTGAAGCTTTCTTT. The encoded protein is CASSKGWEGTEAFF. The chain is built from TRBV6-1 and TRBJ1-1; no clear D gene. CDR3 length: 14 residues. Between the trimmed V and J ends, which lost 5 bases and 4 bases, there was a span of 14 bases. From germline, CDR1 is MNHNS and CDR2 SASEGT.

The chain uses TRBV4-2 and TRBJ1-4; maybe TRBD1 (5 bases). The CDR3 length is 16 residues. Trimming stripped 0 bases from V and 8 bases from J, with 16 bases between. CDR1 LGHNA and CDR2 YNFKEQ come from the germline V gene. The CDR3 nucleotides read TGTGCCAGCAGCCAAGAACCACGACAGTCCTCAGAAAAACTGTTTTTT. Translation gives CASSQEPRQSSEKLFF.

The chain carries TRBV25-1 and TRBJ2-1; D is perhaps TRBD2 (7 bases). The ends were cut back, 1 base at V and 6 bases at J, with 10 bases in the middle. The CDR3 contains 14 residues. Germline values: CDR1 MGHDK, CDR2 SYGVNS. CDR3 in amino acids: CASSESGGPNEQFF. Written as DNA, the CDR3 is TGTGCCAGCAGTGAATCCGGGGGGCCCAATGAGCAGTTCTTC.

Worth noting for this clonotype: Germline is not matched at one junction end, which may reflect a read error. The chain uses TRBV5-6 and TRBJ2-2; D is unresolved. There are 15 residues in the CDR3. Germline-derived CDR1 and CDR2 are SGHDT and YYEEEE. As DNA, the CDR3 is TGCGCCAGCAGCTTGAATTATATCAAGACCGGGGAGCTGTTTTTT. As protein: CASSLNYIKTGELFF.

This clonotype was seen more than once but under ten times. The chain couples TRBV12-3 or TRBV12-4 to TRBJ2-7, with a tentative D call TRBD1 (5 bases). V lost 6 bases and J lost 2, with 17 bases in between. The CDR3 is 15 amino acids. CDR3: CASSETDKGTYEQYF. The CDR3 DNA is TGTGCCAGCAGCGAGACAGATAAGGGAACCTACGAGCAGTACTTC.

The chain combines TRBV28 with TRBJ2-5; D is tentatively TRBD1 or TRBD2 (5 bases each). Germline V gene sequence: CDR1 MDHEN, CDR2 SYDVKM. The V gene lost 3 bases and the J gene lost 5 bases, with 16 bases spanning the gap. CDR3 size: 15 residues. The CDR3 region has the DNA TGTGCCAGCAGTTTTATGACGGGGCCGTGGGAGACCCAGTACTTC. It yields the protein CASSFMTGPWETQYF.